One sample yielded the 23 T cell receptor beta chains listed below, sequenced in a study of shared clonotypes between healthy human individuals. Naive CD8 isolation took CD45RO-negative cells positively selected for CCR7 and excluded terminally differentiated effector memory CD45RA+ cells. The data were produced by immunoSEQ multiplex PCR, yet TCRdb's version contains in-frame clones alone and is incomplete. The sample lists about 700,000 clones; roughly 94% were seen once. Sample: naive CD8+ T cells sorted from blood. The receptor source for this set is a man in his thirties or forties in good health.

The chain combines TRBV10-3 with TRBJ2-7; perhaps TRBD1 as D (6 bases). Germline lookup yields CDR1 ENHRY and CDR2 SYGVKD. Trimming took 10 bases from V and 9 from J, leaving 22 bases between them. This CDR3 is 13 amino acids long. For the CDR3, the DNA is TGTGCCAGCCGGGTCTCCGGCCAAGGGGGGCAGTACTTC. This translates into CASRVSGQGGQYF.

The chain joins TRBV9 to TRBJ2-1; D is possibly TRBD1 (6 bases). CDR3 length equals 15 residues. Germline V gene sequence: CDR1 SGDLS, CDR2 YYNGEE. Between the trimmed V and J ends, which lost 2 bases and 9 bases, there was a span of 18 bases. CDR3 in DNA: TGTGCCAGCAGCGTCTCCCACAGGGAGTCGGCTGAGCAGTTCTTC. It specifies CASSVSHRESAEQFF. Complete variable domain (other parts from reference TRBV9 and TRBJ2-1): DSGVTQTPKHLITATGQRVTLRCSPRSGDLSVYWYQQSLDQGLQFLIQYYNGEERAKGNILERFSAQQFPDLHSELNLSSLELGDSALYFCASSVSHRESAEQFFGPGTRLTVL.

V usage is TRBV4-1 and J usage is TRBJ1-1; D unclear. From germline, CDR1 is MGHRA and CDR2 YSYEKL. Trimming shortened V by 4 bases and J by 0 bases, and 6 bases separated the two germline ends. This CDR3 is 13 amino acids long. Here the CDR3 reads CASSPAVNTEAFF. CDR3 bases: TGCGCCAGCAGCCCTGCGGTGAACACTGAAGCTTTCTTT.

The chain links TRBV19 to TRBJ1-3; D not certain. Germline assignment: CDR1 LNHDA and CDR2 SQIVND (reference sequence). Deletions cut 3 bases from V and 4 bases from J, with 16 bases between. This CDR3 spans 16 amino acids. CDR3 in DNA: TGTGCCAGTAGTATGGATATAAGGCAGGCCGGAAACACCATATATTTT. It specifies CASSMDIRQAGNTIYF.

The chain combines TRBV9 with TRBJ2-3; D gene ambiguous. CDR3 size: 14 residues. The germline V gene encodes CDR1 SGDLS and CDR2 YYNGEE. Trimming took off 4 bases at V and 0 bases at J, with 9 bases between the two ends. The CDR3 is CASSPRSSTDTQYF. In DNA form, the CDR3 reads TGTGCCAGCAGCCCCCGCTCTAGCACAGATACGCAGTATTTT.

The chain carries TRBV9 and TRBJ2-1; D remains unclear. Germline V lookup: CDR1 SGDLS, CDR2 YYNGEE. V was pared by 7 bases and J by 5 bases, with 7 bases between. CDR3 length: 11 amino acids. The CDR3 bases are TGTGCCAGCGGTTGGGACAATGAGCAGTTCTTC. Translating gives CASGWDNEQFF.

The gene calls are TRBV4-1 and TRBJ2-3, with D uncertain. This CDR3 is built from 14 residues. CDR1 and CDR2 from the germline V gene are MGHRA and YSYEKL. Trimming stripped 2 bases from V and 0 bases from J, with 6 bases between. CDR3 in amino acids: CASSQISSTDTQYF. The DNA for the CDR3 is TGCGCCAGCAGCCAAATTTCTAGCACAGATACGCAGTATTTT.

This sequence joins TRBV11-3 and TRBJ2-1; 8 nucleotides match TRBD1. Germline trimming cut 2 bases from V and 7 bases from J; bases unmatched to any gene: 13. The CDR3 covers 17 residues. Germline V lookup: CDR1 SGHNT, CDR2 YENEEA. The CDR3 protein is CASSLRGQDRVGNEQFF. The CDR3, as DNA: TGTGCCAGCAGCTTAAGGGGGCAGGACAGGGTTGGGAATGAGCAGTTCTTC.

The CDR3, as DNA: TGTGCCAGCAGCTTAGAGTGGGACACGAGGTACAATGAGCAGTTCTTC. It is translated as CASSLEWDTRYNEQFF. J is TRBJ2-1 and V is TRBV11-2, with D tentatively TRBD1 (6 bases). Trimming shortened V by 0 bases and J by 4 bases, and 13 bases separated the two germline ends. This CDR3 spans 16 amino acids. Germline V gene lookup returns CDR1 SGHAT and CDR2 FQNNGV. The full variable domain, completed using reference TRBV11-2 and TRBJ2-1, is EAGVAQSPRYKIIEKRQSVAFWCNPISGHATLYWYQQILGQGPKLLIQFQNNGVVDDSQLPKDRFSAERLKGVDSTLKIQPAKLEDSAVYLCASSLEWDTRYNEQFFGPGTRLTVL.

The chain is built from TRBV5-6 and TRBJ2-7; D is undetermined. The CDR3 totals 13 residues. Germline V CDR1 and CDR2: SGHDT, YYEEEE. V shed 2 bases and J shed 2 bases, with 8 bases lying between them. DNA of the CDR3: TGTGCCAGCAGCTTTGACCGAGCCTACGAGCAGTACTTC. Translated: CASSFDRAYEQYF. Together with reference TRBV5-6 and TRBJ2-7, the CDR3 gives the full variable domain: DAGVTQSPTHLIKTRGQQVTLRCSPKSGHDTVSWYQQALGQGPQFIFQYYEEEERQRGNFPDRFSGHQFPNYSSELNVNALLLGDSALYLCASSFDRAYEQYFGPGTRLTVT.

The V call is TRBV29-1, the J call TRBJ1-1, with 9 bases fitting TRBD1. Germline V CDR1 and CDR2: SQVTM, ANQGSEA. V was pared by 4 bases and J by 4 bases, with 10 bases of the junction left unmatched. The CDR3 spans 15 residues. DNA for the CDR3: TGCAGCGTTGTACCGGGACAGGGTGGGCGCACTGAAGCTTTCTTT. Translating it yields CSVVPGQGGRTEAFF.

CDR3 in amino acids: CSVGGPGMREGPTDTQYF. The DNA of the CDR3 is TGCAGCGTTGGGGGGCCTGGAATGAGGGAGGGCCCCACAGATACGCAGTATTTT. The rearrangement joins TRBV29-1 to TRBJ2-3; a possible D gene is TRBD2 (7 bases). From germline, CDR1 is SQVTM and CDR2 ANQGSEA. This CDR3 spans 18 amino acids. The germline V and J ends were trimmed by 4 bases and 2 bases, with 25 bases remaining between them.

This chain connects TRBV28 to TRBJ2-1; 11 bases map to TRBD2. The V gene end was trimmed by 5 bases and the J gene end by 6 bases; junction bases not matched to a gene: 3. The CDR3 length is 14 residues. The germline V gene has CDR1 MDHEN and CDR2 SYDVKM. In DNA, the CDR3 is TGTGCCAGCAGTCTAGCGGGAGGCCCCAATGAGCAGTTCTTC. Protein sequence: CASSLAGGPNEQFF.

The chain combines TRBV29-1 with TRBJ2-7; D is unresolved. The V gene lost 4 bases and the J gene lost 3 bases, with 7 bases spanning the gap. Germline V gene lookup returns CDR1 SQVTM and CDR2 ANQGSEA. The CDR3 is 11 amino acids. The CDR3 region has the DNA TGCAGCGTTGGAAACAACTACGAGCAGTACTTC. It translates to CSVGNNYEQYF.

The J gene is TRBJ2-1, the V gene TRBV7-2, with TRBD2 matching 11 bases. The CDR3 extends over 15 amino acids. With 5 bases clipped from V and 7 bases from J, the junction kept 7 bases outside the gene matches. Germline assignment: CDR1 SGHTA and CDR2 FQGNSA. CDR3 sequence: CASSTTSGSFNEQFF. DNA of the CDR3: TGTGCCAGCAGCACTACTAGCGGGAGTTTTAATGAGCAGTTCTTC.

This chain links TRBV13 with TRBJ2-2; TRBD2 matches 9 bases. With 4 bases clipped from V and 2 bases from J, the junction kept 8 bases outside the gene matches. This CDR3 region has 17 residues. Germline CDR1 PRHDT, CDR2 FYEKMQ (reference sequence). The CDR3 DNA reads as TGTGCCAGCAGCTCGAATCTAGCGGGATTAAACACCGGGGAGCTGTTTTTT. Translated: CASSSNLAGLNTGELFF.

This chain uses TRBV21-1 with TRBJ2-2; the table's TRBD1 call for D was not verified on the DNA. TRBV21-1 is a pseudogene. The CDR3 is 16 amino acids. CDR3 region: CASSGKQGAGTGELFF. The CDR3 DNA reads as TGTGCCAGCAGCGGAAAACAGGGGGCTGGCACCGGGGAGCTGTTTTTT.

V and J are TRBV15 and TRBJ2-4; D is uncertain. The CDR3 spans 16 residues. Germline CDR1 is LNHNV and CDR2 is YYDKDF (reference sequence). V was pared by 0 bases and J by 2 bases, with 11 bases between. As DNA, the CDR3 is TGTGCCACCAGCAGAGATCCTAGGAATCCCAAAAACATTCAGTACTTC. This sequence encodes CATSRDPRNPKNIQYF.

V is TRBV10-1 and J is TRBJ1-3; a possible D gene is TRBD1 (6 bases). This CDR3 has 16 residues. V lost 5 bases and J lost 2, with 16 bases in between. Germline V gene lookup returns CDR1 WNHNN and CDR2 SYGVQD (reference sequence). This CDR3 is CASSPRTVQAGNTIYF. The CDR3 region has the DNA TGCGCCAGCAGTCCGCGGACAGTCCAGGCTGGAAACACCATATATTTT.

The V gene is TRBV5-8, the J gene TRBJ1-1, with 11 bases fitting TRBD1. CDR3 length: 17 residues. Trimming removed 4 bases from V and 5 bases from J; junction bases left unmatched: 13. Germline-derived CDR1 and CDR2 are SGHTS and YDEGEE. The DNA of the CDR3 is TGTGCCAGCAGCATCAGCGGACAGGGGGCGATTGGTACTGAAGCTTTCTTT. As protein: CASSISGQGAIGTEAFF.

This clone has only a few counts. The same CDR3 is also encoded by other DNA sequences in this sample. The V gene is TRBV5-4, the J gene TRBJ2-7; TRBD2 matches at 7 bases. This CDR3 is 14 amino acids long. CDR1 is SGHNT and CDR2 is YYREEE in the germline V gene (reference sequence). V shed 0 bases, J shed 0 bases, and the junction held 0 bases outside the gene matches. The CDR3 is CASSLGTSSYEQYF. The DNA of the CDR3 is TGTGCCAGCAGCTTGGGGACTAGCTCCTACGAGCAGTACTTC.

This clone was detected only a few times. The chain recombines TRBV7-3 with TRBJ2-7, with 9 bases identical to TRBD2. CDR1 and CDR2 from the germline V gene are SGHTA and FQGTGA. The CDR3 is made up of 16 amino acids. V lost 5 bases to trimming and J lost 4 bases; unmatched junction nucleotides: 12. CDR3 sequence reads: CASSQHPSGETYEQYF. The CDR3 DNA reads as TGTGCCAGCAGCCAACACCCTAGCGGGGAGACATACGAGCAGTACTTC.

This clone was seen just once. V is TRBV29-1 and J is TRBJ2-5; 7 bases are a match to TRBD2. Germline assignment: CDR1 SQVTM and CDR2 ANQGSEA. V shed 3 bases, J shed 1 base, and the junction held 5 bases outside the gene matches. The CDR3 length is 14 residues. This chain's CDR3 is CSVERELFQETQYF. The CDR3 DNA reads TGCAGCGTTGAGCGGGAGCTCTTCCAAGAGACCCAGTACTTC. The variable domain in full, with the rest retrieved from reference TRBV29-1 and TRBJ2-5, is SAVISQKPSRDICQRGTSLTIQCQVDSQVTMMFWYRQQPGQSLTLIATANQGSEATYESGFVIDKFPISRPNLTFSTLTVSNMSPEDSSIYLCSVERELFQETQYFGPGTRLLVL.